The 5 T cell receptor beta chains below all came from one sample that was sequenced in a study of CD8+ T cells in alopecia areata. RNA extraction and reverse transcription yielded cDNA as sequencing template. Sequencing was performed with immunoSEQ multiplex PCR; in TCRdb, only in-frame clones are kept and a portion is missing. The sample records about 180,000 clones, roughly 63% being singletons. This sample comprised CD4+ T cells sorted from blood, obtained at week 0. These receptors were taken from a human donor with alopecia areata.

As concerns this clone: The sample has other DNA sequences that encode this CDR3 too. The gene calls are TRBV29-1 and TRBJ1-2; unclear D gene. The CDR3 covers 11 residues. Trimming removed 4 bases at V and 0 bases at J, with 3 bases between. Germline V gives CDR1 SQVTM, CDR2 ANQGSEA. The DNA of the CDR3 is TGCAGCGTTGTAACTAACTATGGCTACACCTTC. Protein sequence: CSVVTNYGYTF.

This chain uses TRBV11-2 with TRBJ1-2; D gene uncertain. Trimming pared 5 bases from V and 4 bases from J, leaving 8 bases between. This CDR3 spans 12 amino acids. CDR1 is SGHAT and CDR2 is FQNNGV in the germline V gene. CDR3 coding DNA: TGTGCCAGCAGCGAGGGAGGCTATGGCTACACCTTC. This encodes CASSEGGYGYTF.

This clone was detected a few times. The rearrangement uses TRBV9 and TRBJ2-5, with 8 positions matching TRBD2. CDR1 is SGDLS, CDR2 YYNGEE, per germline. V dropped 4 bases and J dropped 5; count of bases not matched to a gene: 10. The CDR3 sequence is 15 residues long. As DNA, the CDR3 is TGTGCCAGCAGCCCCTCAGACCGGACTAGCGAGACCCAGTACTTC. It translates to CASSPSDRTSETQYF.

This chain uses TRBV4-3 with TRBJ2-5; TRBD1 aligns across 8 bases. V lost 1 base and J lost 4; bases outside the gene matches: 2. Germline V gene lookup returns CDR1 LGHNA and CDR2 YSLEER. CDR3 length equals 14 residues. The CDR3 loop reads CASSQGTGRETQYF. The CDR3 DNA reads TGCGCCAGCAGCCAAGGGACAGGGAGAGAGACCCAGTACTTC.

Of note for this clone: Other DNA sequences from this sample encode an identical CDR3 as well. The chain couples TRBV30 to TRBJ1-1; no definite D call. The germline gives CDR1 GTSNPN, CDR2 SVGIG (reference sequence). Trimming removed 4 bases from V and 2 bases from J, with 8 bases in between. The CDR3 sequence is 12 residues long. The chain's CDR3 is CAWTDRNTEAFF. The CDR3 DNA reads TGTGCCTGGACGGACCGCAACACTGAAGCTTTCTTT.